This TCR beta chain came from a study of blood T cell repertoires in COVID-19. The overall study: The United States, Italy and Spain supplied acute and convalescent COVID-19 samples. T cells, B-cell-depleted T cells, or PBMCs supplied cDNA or gDNA.

Germline values: CDR1 SGHAT, CDR2 FQNNGV. Trimming took 1 base from V and 2 from J; bases not matched to a gene: 6. This CDR3 spans 16 amino acids. TCRdb's copy holds only in-frame clones and misses some; the assay was immunoSEQ multiplex PCR. Among fewer than 300,000 clones listed, nearly 90% were seen once. The clonotype was recovered from a man younger than 35 with active or convalescent COVID-19. Sequenced sample: peripheral blood. The chain carries TRBV11-2 and TRBJ2-7, with 9 nucleotides matching TRBD2. In DNA, the CDR3 is TGTGCCAGCAGCTTAGTCCCAAGCGGGGGGCCCTACGAGCAGTACTTC. Amino acids: CASSLVPSGGPYEQYF.